This record covers a single T cell receptor (beta chain). The entry originates in a study of blood T cell repertoires in COVID-19. In the study overall: Material from acute and convalescent COVID-19 was sourced from the United States, Italy and Spain. PBMCs, B-cell-depleted T cells, or T cells were the source of the cDNA or gDNA that made up the material.

Original processing methods: Reference gene primers were amplified, and this amplification served to estimate nucleated cell counts. The method was immunoSEQ multiplex PCR; TCRdb's version includes in-frame clones alone and lacks a portion of them. The V and J calls and clone size come from that table; D and trimming were worked out from the DNA. The profile shows about half a million clones, approximately 85% of them singletons. This CDR3 comprises 15 residues. CDR1 LNHDA and CDR2 SQIVND come from the germline V gene (reference sequence). V was pared by 5 bases and J by 2 bases, with 8 bases of the junction left unmatched.

The chain carries TRBV19 and TRBJ1-1, with TRBD1 matching 7 bases. Sequences were obtained from peripheral blood. This TCR was recovered from a human donor in a cohort sampled during active COVID-19. CDR3 coding DNA: TGTGCCAGTAGTCCCACAGGGGAGTCCAACACTGAAGCTTTCTTT. Protein product: CASSPTGESNTEAFF.